Included here is one TCR beta chain sequence, with context. Its target antigen remains unknown. It has no much larger one-base neighbor in the sample; base qualities were not kept. In total, 666 healthy bone marrow donors made up the cohort. Cohort members were all nominally healthy when sampled, although unrecorded immune exposures were likely present. The donor was CMV seropositive and belonged to the group of 250 to 350 seropositive cohort members. A peripheral blood sample was provided by each donor, and peripheral blood mononuclear cells were used for TCR beta sequencing. Genomic DNA extraction from the blood cell samples was performed with the Qiagen DNeasy Blood Extraction Kit. The data were taken from a study of cytomegalovirus exposure and HLA in healthy donors (dated by TCRdb to about 2017). Context from the whole study: According to an earlier analysis of 550 to 750 of the donors, some 180 million T cells yielded 117 million unique TCR beta sequences and approximately 280 Gb of sequence data. About 330 gigabases of sequencing data and around 85 million unique TCR sequences made up an early release that covered 500 to 700 HLA-typed donors. Of the approximately 400 genotyped donors, around 81% fell in the genetic ancestry cluster associated with self-reported Caucasian donors. The study aimed to test whether signatures of past pathogen exposure could be identified by cataloging public T cell receptors. The study used immunosequencing to profile the T cell repertoires of 666 subjects and linked those repertoires to cytomegalovirus serostatus. Besides the first cohort of more than 650 subjects, a separate validation cohort made up of roughly 130 different subjects was used. High-throughput TCR immunosequencing, statistical association of individual TCRs with disease status, and machine learning were combined to predict cytomegalovirus infection status. In a later analysis, previously published TCR beta repertoires from about 670 donors were re-analyzed and high-resolution HLA genotyping was added so that TCR occurrence patterns could be studied. Rather than drawing on any new phenotypic data, the later analysis identified candidate immune exposures from TCR beta sequences and the way those sequences occurred across donors. To decide whether each TCR beta V gene segment behaved as functional or pseudogenic, an earlier analysis of fewer than 750 of the donors relied on high-throughput TCR beta sequencing. Donor age, sex, ethnicity and CMV serostatus were compiled together with the repertoire data. Genome-wide SNP genotypes for about three fifths of the roughly 700 donors were used in a later genetic analysis, which treated that subset as a discovery cohort. Every repertoire in the discovery cohort had been generated on one and the same sequencing platform. Both class I and class II loci were covered by HLA typing, at four-digit resolution. Typing coverage differed by locus: A, B, C, DRB1 and DQB1 were typed in about 620-640 donors, DQA1 in about 560, DPA1 in some 570, and DPB1 in around 490. Because of strong linkage in the cohort, roughly five DR-DQ haplotypes were treated as single units for association and clustering. On average, approximately 250,000 unique TCR beta nucleotide sequences were sequenced per donor among a few hundred genotyped donors of the cohort, with roughly 20% of those sequences being non-productive.

The germline V gene sets CDR1 to LGHNA and CDR2 to YNFKEQ. V and J are trimmed by 3 bases and 6 bases, and the gene matches miss 8 bases of the junction. There are 14 amino acids in the CDR3, from cysteine to phenylalanine inclusive. The entry retains the CDR3 DNA only, 42 bases that are in frame from base 1. Broad study findings and their caveats: In vitro tests confirmed that a few of the cytomegalovirus-associated TCR beta chains recognize cytomegalovirus antigens. Immune exposure information for the cohort was limited to CMV serostatus. In a later analysis, TCR association rates were found to vary across HLA loci, with the most associated TCRs seen for DRB1 alleles and the fewest for HLA-C alleles. Specific HLA alleles were associated with 16,951 TCR beta sequences at a false discovery rate of 0.05 in a later analysis. A total of fewer than 200 TCR beta chains were listed by the study as associated with cytomegalovirus. A further reported finding was that TCR beta sequences accurately predicted the HLA-A and HLA-B alleles for most subjects in the first cohort. In both the original and validation cohorts, the classifier was reported to diagnose cytomegalovirus status with high specificity and sensitivity. Across donors, most TCR sequences were observed very rarely, whereas some public TCRs were present in many individuals. Compared with equally common non-associated chains, HLA-associated TCR beta chains in a later analysis were more clonally expanded and had lower generation probabilities. Only TCR beta chains were sequenced in this cohort, and the absence of alpha or paired-chain data limited detectable features. According to a later analysis, parvovirus B19, influenza, CMV and Epstein-Barr virus appeared linked to several top co-occurrence clusters. Roughly uniform sequencing depth across donors was assumed in presence/absence analyses, although this assumption may not hold. V-gene and J-gene trimming of TCR beta chains was associated with a missense DCLRE1C variant in a later genetic analysis, and the association was replicated in an independent cohort. A later analysis found that most CMV-associated TCR beta chains appeared HLA-restricted, with HLA associations seemingly driven largely by CMV exposure. Fewer than 20 rarely observed V segments, including chromosome 9 orphons, were excluded from the earlier analysis of approximately 500 of the donors because counts were too low. Linkage disequilibrium might explain the correlated functional status among segregating V segments, but an unknown experimental factor could not be excluded. A cluster of highly shared sequence variants was judged likely to represent a technical artifact of the sequencing pipeline. Because the 87-base-pair reads could not distinguish some IMGT-functional V segments, including TRBV6-2 and TRBV6-3, those segments were excluded. According to the authors, the approach could potentially be generalized to other disease states and immunological phenotypes. Assigning TCR associations to individual alleles was difficult when HLA alleles, especially DR and DQ, strongly co-occurred. Because some donors lacked HLA typing at each locus, the association tests relied only on the typed subset. Broadly in line with IMGT annotations, most TCR beta V segments showed up in productive rearrangements about 87% or about 30% of the time in an earlier analysis of approximately 640 of the donors. In a later genetic analysis, fewer N-insertions in productive TCRs were reported among donors in an Asian-associated ancestry cluster than the approximately 670-donor mean.

The library was produced with the immunoSEQ multiplex PCR assay. The multiplex PCR relied on a mix of 60 forward primers for TCR Vbeta segments and 13 reverse primers for TCR Jbeta segments. The CDR3 region of rearranged TCR beta genes was amplified from genomic DNA by a multiplex PCR assay. On the Illumina HiSeq System, the amplified TCR beta libraries were sequenced as 87-base-pair reads. The paper's processing steps were these. Across the roughly 670 repertoires, a later analysis counted 75 million to 90 million unique TCR beta chains, some 11 million of which were shared by at least two donors. To remove PCR and sequencing errors, raw reads were error-corrected and collapsed into unique sequences using a nearest-neighbor algorithm that merged closely related sequences. Alignment of CDR3 sequences to IMGT reference sequences was used to assign V, D and J gene segments. Each retained sequence needed at least a six-nucleotide match to both a V gene segment and a J gene segment. Rearrangements were classified as productive when the CDR3 lacked stop codons and remained in frame with V and J, and all other rearrangements were classified as non-productive. CDR3 was defined according to IMGT convention as the region running from the second conserved V-encoded cysteine to the conserved J-encoded phenylalanine. Sequences without an unambiguous match to a single V gene segment were excluded from the earlier analysis of a few hundred of the donors. An earlier analysis of approximately 590 of the donors called V segments functional above 56.7% productive rearrangements and segregating when the between-donor standard deviation exceeded 5%. A statistical classification framework was developed to diagnose cytomegalovirus status using the catalog of TCR beta chain sequences. In a later analysis, TCR nucleotide sequences were compared against IMGT/GENE-DB human TR gene sequences so that V and J genes could be assigned. Using the TCRdist pipeline, a later analysis assigned CDR3 sequences along with most-parsimonious VDJ recombination scenarios. In a later analysis, each TCR beta chain was defined by its CDR3 amino acid sequence together with its V-gene family, and reads lacking a unique V-gene family were excluded. A later analysis removed roughly 590 highly shared, low-generation-probability nucleotide sequences to deal with suspected cross-contamination and a sequencing artifact. For each public chain, a later analysis derived a clonal expansion index from normalized ranks of inferred template counts within each repertoire. A later analysis computed generation probabilities with a VDJ recombination model fitted to out-of-frame rearrangements, and checked the results against IGoR. In a later analysis, hypergeometric tests were used to score TCR-TCR, TCR-HLA and TCR-CMV co-occurrence, with a repertoire-size bias correction applied to TCR pairs. False discovery rates were estimated in a later analysis by permuting HLA or CMV assignments 20 times. A later analysis grouped co-occurring TCRs with DBSCAN, adding TCRdist sequence similarity when clustering within HLA-allele-positive subsets. Co-occurrence clustering excluded repertoires with fewer than 30,000 or more than 120,000 public chains, plus five with anomalous nucleotide sharing. The table comes from immuneACCESS by way of TCRdb, which keeps in-frame sequences with V and J called. Part of the clones is missing from these tables; in studies checked, under half for an unresolved V gene and the rest for unknown reasons. That table supplies the V and J calls and clone size; D and trimming were determined from the DNA. The table for this sample lists more than 110,000 clones; less than 85% of them were counted only once. Just over 8.5% of the sample is in the top ten clones.

This receptor was taken from a woman aged 45-65 years in good health and CMV-seropositive. The rearrangement joined TRBV4-2 to TRBJ2-7; TRBD2 matches 7 bases in the middle. Source material: PBMCs. At the DNA level, the sequence is TGTGCCAGCAGCCAGCCGGGACTACTTGTCGAGCAGTACTTC. It codes for CASSQPGLLVEQYF.